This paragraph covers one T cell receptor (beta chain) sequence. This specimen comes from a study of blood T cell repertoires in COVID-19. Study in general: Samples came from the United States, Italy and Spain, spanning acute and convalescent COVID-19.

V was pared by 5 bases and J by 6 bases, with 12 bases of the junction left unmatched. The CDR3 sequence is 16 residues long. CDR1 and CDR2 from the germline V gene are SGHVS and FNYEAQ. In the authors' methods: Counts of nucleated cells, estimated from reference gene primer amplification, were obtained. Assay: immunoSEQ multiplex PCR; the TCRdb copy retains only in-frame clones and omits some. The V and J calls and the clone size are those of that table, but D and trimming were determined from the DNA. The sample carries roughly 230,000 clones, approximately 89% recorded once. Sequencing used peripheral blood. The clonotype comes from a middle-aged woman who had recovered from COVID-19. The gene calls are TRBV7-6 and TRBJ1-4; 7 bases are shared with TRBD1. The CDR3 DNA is TGTGCCAGCAGCATACAACCGTACAGGGGAGATGAAAAACTGTTTTTT. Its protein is CASSIQPYRGDEKLFF.